This T cell receptor beta chain was retrieved from a study of T cell repertoires in cytomegalovirus infection. The CDR3 extends over 17 amino acids. The ends lost 6 bases at V and 3 bases at J; junction bases unmatched: 10. Germline loops: CDR1 SNHLY, CDR2 FYNNEI. This clonotype showed up many times. Its matching antigen is unknown. MiXCR, applied by TCRdb to the reads, yields one record per CDR3 protein. Of around 77,000 distinct CDR3 sequences in the sample, approximately 22% were seen once. The sample in question was CD8+ T cells from cultured PBMCs, obtained from culture after CMV antigen stimulation. The clonotype was recovered from a human donor in good health (CMV status not recorded). Some clones in this sample may be carry-over from other donors' samples. The chain links TRBV2 to TRBJ1-6, with 8 positions matching TRBD1. As DNA, the CDR3 is TGTGCCAGCAGGACCCCGGGACAGGTCGTCTATAATTCACCCCTCCACTTT. Amino acid sequence: CASRTPGQVVYNSPLHF.